This TCR beta chain originates from a study of cytomegalovirus exposure and HLA in healthy donors. Background on the study: HLA-typed donors were the source of about 85 million unique TCRs held in an early data release. Study results and limitations: The authors judged a highly shared variant cluster likely a sequencing artifact. A previous analysis found most TCR beta V segments productive roughly 87% or roughly 30% of the time.

About this clone itself: Its antigen is currently unknown.

PCR primers comprised 60 Vbeta and 13 Jbeta primers. The assay was immunoSEQ multiplex PCR, and TCRdb's table has in-frame clones only and misses some. The sample includes just over 60,000 clones, around 87% seen only once; the top ten take less than 1.5%. Trimming cost V 5 bases and J 3 bases; bases outside gene matches: 3. Germline CDR1 PRHDT, CDR2 FYEKMQ (reference sequence). The CDR3 runs 13 residues. The chain recombines TRBV13 with TRBJ2-5; 7 positions match TRBD1. This TCR derives from a man aged 18-30 years in good health and CMV-seronegative. Material: PBMCs. DNA for the CDR3: TGTGCCAGCAGCCTGGACAGGAAAGAGACCCAGTACTTC. This gives the protein CASSLDRKETQYF. Based on the CDR3 plus reference TRBV13 and TRBJ2-5, the full variable domain is AAGVIQSPRHLIKEKRETATLKCYPIPRHDTVYWYQQGPGQDPQFLISFYEKMQSDKGSIPDRFSAQQFSDYHSELNMSSLELGDSALYFCASSLDRKETQYFGPGTRLLVL.